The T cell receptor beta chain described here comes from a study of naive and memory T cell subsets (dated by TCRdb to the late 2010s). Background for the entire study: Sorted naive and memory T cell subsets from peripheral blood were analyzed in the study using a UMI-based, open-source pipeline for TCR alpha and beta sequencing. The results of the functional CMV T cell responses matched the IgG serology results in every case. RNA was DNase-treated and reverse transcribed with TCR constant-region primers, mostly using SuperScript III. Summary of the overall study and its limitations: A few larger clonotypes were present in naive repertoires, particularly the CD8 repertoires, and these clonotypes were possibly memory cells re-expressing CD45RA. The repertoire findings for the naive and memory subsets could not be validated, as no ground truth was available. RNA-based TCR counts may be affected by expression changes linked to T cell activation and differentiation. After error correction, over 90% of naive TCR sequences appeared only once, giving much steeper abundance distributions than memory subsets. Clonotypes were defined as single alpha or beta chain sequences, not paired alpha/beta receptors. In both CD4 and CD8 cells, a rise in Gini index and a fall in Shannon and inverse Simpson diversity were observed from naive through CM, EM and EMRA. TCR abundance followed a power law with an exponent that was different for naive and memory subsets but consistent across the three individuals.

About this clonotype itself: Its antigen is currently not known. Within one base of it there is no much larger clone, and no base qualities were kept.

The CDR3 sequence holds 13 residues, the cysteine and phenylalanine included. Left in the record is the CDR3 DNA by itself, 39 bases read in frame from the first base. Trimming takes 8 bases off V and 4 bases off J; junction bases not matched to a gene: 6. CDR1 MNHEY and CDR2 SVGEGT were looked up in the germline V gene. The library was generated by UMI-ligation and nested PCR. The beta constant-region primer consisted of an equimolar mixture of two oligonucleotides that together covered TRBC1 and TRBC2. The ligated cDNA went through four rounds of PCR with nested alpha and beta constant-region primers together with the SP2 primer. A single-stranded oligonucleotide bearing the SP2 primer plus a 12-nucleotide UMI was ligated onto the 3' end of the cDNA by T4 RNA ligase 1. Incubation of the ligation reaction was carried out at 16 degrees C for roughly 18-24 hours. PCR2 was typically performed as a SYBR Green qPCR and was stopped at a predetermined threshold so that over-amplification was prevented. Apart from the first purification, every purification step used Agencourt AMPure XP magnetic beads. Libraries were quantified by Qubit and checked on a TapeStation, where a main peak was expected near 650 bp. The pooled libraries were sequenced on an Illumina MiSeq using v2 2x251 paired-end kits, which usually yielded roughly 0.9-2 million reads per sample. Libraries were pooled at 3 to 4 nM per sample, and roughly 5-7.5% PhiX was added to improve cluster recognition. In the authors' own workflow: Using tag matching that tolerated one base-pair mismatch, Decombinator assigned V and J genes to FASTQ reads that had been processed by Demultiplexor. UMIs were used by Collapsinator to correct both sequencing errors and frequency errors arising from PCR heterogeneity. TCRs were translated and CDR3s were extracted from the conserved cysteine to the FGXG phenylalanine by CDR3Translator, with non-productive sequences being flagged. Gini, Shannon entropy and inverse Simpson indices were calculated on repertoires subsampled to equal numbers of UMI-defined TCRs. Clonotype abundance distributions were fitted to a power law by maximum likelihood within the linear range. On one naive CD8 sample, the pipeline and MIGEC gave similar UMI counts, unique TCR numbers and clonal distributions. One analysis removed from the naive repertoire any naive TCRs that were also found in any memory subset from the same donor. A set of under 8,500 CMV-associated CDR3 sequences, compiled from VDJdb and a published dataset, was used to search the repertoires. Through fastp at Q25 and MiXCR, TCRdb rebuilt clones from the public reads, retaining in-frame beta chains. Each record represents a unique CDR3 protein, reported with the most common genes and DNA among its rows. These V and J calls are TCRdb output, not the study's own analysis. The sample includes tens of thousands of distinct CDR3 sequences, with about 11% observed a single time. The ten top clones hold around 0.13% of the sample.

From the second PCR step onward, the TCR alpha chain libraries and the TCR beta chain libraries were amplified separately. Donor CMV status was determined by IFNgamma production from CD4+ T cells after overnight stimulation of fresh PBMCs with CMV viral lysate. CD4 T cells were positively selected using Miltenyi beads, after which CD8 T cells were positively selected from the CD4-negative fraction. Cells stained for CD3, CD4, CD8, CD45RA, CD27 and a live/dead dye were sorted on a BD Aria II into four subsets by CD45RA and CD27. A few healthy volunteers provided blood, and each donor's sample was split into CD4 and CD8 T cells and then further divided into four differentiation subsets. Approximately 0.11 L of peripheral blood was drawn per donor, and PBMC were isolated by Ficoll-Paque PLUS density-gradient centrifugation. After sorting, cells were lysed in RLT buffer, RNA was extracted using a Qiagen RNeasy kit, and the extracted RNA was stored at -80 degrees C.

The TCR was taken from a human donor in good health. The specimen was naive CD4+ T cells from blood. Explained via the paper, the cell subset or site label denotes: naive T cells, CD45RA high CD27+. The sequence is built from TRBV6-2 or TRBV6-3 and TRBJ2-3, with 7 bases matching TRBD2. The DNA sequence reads TGTGCCAGCGGGCGAGCGGGGCCAGATACGCAGTATTTT. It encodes CASGRAGPDTQYF.